This T cell receptor beta chain emerged from a study of response to subunit inactivated influenza vaccine. Findings and caveats of the study: Few additional T cells are recruited per seasonal influenza vaccination, authors suggested.

CDR1 and CDR2 (germline): MNHEY, SVGEGT. V lost 6 bases and J lost 4, with 14 bases in between. CDR3 length equals 14 residues. As regards this clonotype: Its target is unknown.

TCRdb ran MiXCR on the RT-PCR reads and lists one entry per CDR3 protein. The sample includes roughly 700,000 distinct CDR3 sequences, about 15% of them seen just once. Sequencing was performed on PBMCs from blood, taken less than 13 days after vaccination. The V and J genes are TRBV6-2 or TRBV6-3 and TRBJ2-3; D assignment may be TRBD1 or TRBD2 (5 bases each). The TCR sequence derives from a man aged 50 or older who received an inactivated influenza vaccine. The CDR3 DNA follows: TGTGCCAGCAGCACCGGGACCACGGCAGATACGCAGTATTTT. Protein: CASSTGTTADTQYF.